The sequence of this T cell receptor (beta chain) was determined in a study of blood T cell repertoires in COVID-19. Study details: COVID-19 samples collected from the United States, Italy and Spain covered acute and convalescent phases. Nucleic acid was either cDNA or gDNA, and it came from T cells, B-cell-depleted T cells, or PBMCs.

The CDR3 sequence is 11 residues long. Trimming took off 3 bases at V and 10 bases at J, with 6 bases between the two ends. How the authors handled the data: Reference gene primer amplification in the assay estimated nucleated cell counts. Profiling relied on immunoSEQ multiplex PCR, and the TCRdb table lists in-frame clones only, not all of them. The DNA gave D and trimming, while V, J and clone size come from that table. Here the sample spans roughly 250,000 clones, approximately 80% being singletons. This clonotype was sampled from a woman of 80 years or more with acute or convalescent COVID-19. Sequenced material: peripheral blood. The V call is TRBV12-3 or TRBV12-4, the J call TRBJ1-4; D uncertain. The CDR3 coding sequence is TGTGCCAGCAGTTTTCTCGGAAAACTGTTTTTT. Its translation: CASSFLGKLFF.